The present T cell receptor (beta chain) was sequenced within a study of CD8 T cells in ankylosing spondylitis. The study, taken as a whole, reports: CD8+ cells made up the disease-linked clones, which were relatively rare in peripheral blood.

This clonotype was counted ten times or more. The antigen is not known. TCRdb analysed the 5' RACE reads with MiXCR anew, one entry per CDR3 protein. The top ten hold over 12% of the sample, which has 160,000 or so distinct CDR3 sequences, 9.5% to 10% seen once. The CDR3 length is 14 residues. The germline gives CDR1 MNHEY, CDR2 SMNVEV (reference sequence). V gave up 6 bases and J gave up 4 bases, with 13 bases separating them. The genes are TRBV27 and TRBJ2-1; D might be TRBD1 or TRBD2, each matching 5 bases. Sequenced sample: blood, either unsorted or a sorted T cell fraction (not recorded which). This TCR came from a female donor with ankylosing spondylitis or in good health (not recorded which). DNA of the CDR3: TGTGCCAGCAGGACCGGGACCAAATACAATGAGCAGTTCTTC. It translates to CASRTGTKYNEQFF.